This TCR beta chain is from a study of Ad26.COV2.S vaccination and SARS-CoV-2 variants. General study results and limits: Breadth of non-spike TCRs did not differ between vaccinees and placebo recipients. Substantial breadth in spike-specific CD8+ and CD4+ T cell responses was reportedly seen after vaccination.

As concerns this clone: The target antigen is unknown.

Measured with immunoSEQ multiplex PCR; TCRdb has only the in-frame clones, and not every one. The sample holds tens of thousands of clones, under 90% seen once. This CDR3 contains 15 residues. Trimming took off 5 bases at V and 1 base at J, with 12 bases between the two ends. The germline V gene encodes CDR1 MNHEY and CDR2 SVGAGI. The sample in question was peripheral blood, obtained after recovery from COVID-19. The receptor comes from a human donor who had recovered from COVID-19. J is TRBJ1-3 and V is TRBV6-5, with D uncertain. This CDR3 reads CASSPDGYSGNTIYF. The CDR3 nucleotides are TGTGCCAGCAGTCCGGACGGGTATTCTGGAAACACCATATATTTT.